The T cell receptor beta chain described here comes from a study of T cell responses to AZD1222 COVID-19 vaccine. Whole-study results and caveats: Most donors were white British, females outnumbered males, and clonal diversity was possibly underestimated.

Of note for this clone: Its antigen is undetermined.

Germline V gives CDR1 SGHTA, CDR2 FQGTGA. V lost 5 bases, J lost 2 bases, and 5 bases stayed unmatched. This CDR3 region has 14 residues. Repertoires were generated with immunoSEQ multiplex PCR, while TCRdb's copy carries only in-frame clones and drops some. This table holds just over 150,000 clones, about nine tenths found once. This chain connects TRBV7-3 to TRBJ2-5, with TRBD1 identical over 7 bases. The clonotype originates from an adult who received the AZD1222 COVID-19 vaccine. The input for sequencing was peripheral blood, taken 28 days after the second AZD1222 dose. The CDR3 sequence is CASSKGTVQETQYF. As DNA, the CDR3 is TGTGCCAGCAGCAAAGGGACAGTACAAGAGACCCAGTACTTC.